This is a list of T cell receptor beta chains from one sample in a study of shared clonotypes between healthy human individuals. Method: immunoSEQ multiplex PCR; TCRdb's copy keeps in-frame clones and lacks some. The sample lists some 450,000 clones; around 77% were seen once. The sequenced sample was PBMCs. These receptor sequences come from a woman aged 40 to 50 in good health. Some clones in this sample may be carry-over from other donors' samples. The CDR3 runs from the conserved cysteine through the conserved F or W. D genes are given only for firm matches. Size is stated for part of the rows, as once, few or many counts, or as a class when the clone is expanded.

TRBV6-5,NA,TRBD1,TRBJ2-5,CASSRDRAETQYF,TGTGCCAGCAGTCGCGACAGGGCAGAGACCCAGTACTTC
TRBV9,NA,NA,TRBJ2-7,CASSVEGDRYEQYF,TGTGCCAGCAGCGTAGAGGGAGACAGGTACGAGCAGTACTTC
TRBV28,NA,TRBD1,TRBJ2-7,CASSLGGGQGTYEQYF,TGTGCCAGCAGTTTAGGGGGCGGACAGGGAACCTACGAGCAGTACTTC
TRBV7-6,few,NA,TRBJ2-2,CASSSRQTGELFF,TGTGCCAGCAGCTCAAGACAGACCGGGGAGCTGTTTTTT
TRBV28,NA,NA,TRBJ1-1,CASSLVMNTEAFF,TGTGCCAGCAGTTTGGTTATGAACACTGAAGCTTTCTTT
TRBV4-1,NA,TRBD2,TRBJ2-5,CASSQDGAGGREQYF,TGCGCCAGCAGCCAAGACGGCGCGGGAGGGCGTGAGCAGTACTTC
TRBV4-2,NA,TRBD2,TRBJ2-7,CASSQDPTSGFSYEQYF,TGTGCCAGCAGCCAAGATCCTACTAGCGGGTTCTCCTACGAGCAGTACTTC
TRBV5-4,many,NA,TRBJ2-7,CASSLGTALGEQYF,TGTGCCAGCAGCTTGGGGACAGCGCTTGGGGAGCAGTACTTC
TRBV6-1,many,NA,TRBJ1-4,CASSEGRQENEKLFF,TGTGCCAGCAGTGAAGGGAGGCAGGAGAATGAAAAACTGTTTTTT
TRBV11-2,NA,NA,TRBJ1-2,CASSFSWGDGYTF,TGTGCCAGCAGCTTTTCTTGGGGGGACGGCTACACCTTC
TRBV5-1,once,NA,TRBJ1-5,CASSPDRSNQPQHF,TGCGCCAGCAGCCCGGACAGAAGCAATCAGCCCCAGCATTTT
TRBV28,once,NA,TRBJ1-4,CASSTIWTNATNEKLFF,TGTGCCAGCAGTACCATTTGGACAAATGCAACTAATGAAAAACTGTTTTTT
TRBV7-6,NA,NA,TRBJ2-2,CASSLVLTGELFF,TGTGCCAGCAGCTTGGTCCTAACCGGGGAGCTGTTTTTT
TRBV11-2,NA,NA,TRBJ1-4,CASSLVWSDNEKLFF,TGTGCCAGCAGCTTAGTTTGGTCTGACAATGAAAAACTGTTTTTT
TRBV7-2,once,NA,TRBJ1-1,CASSFIGLHTEAFF,TGTGCCAGCAGCTTCATAGGGCTGCACACTGAAGCTTTCTTT
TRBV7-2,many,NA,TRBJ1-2,CASSPTRGTNYGYTF,TGTGCCAGCAGCCCAACGAGGGGTACTAACTATGGCTACACCTTC
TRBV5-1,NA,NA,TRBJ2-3,CASSLEGRSSTDTQYF,TGCGCCAGCAGCTTGGAAGGGCGGTCTAGCACAGATACGCAGTATTTT
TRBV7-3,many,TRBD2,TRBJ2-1,CASSPGVAGGQNEQFF,TGTGCCAGCAGCCCCGGTGTAGCGGGAGGCCAAAATGAGCAGTTCTTC
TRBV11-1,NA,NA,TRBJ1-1,CASSSLHRAPTEAFF,TGTGCCAGCAGCTCTTTACACAGGGCGCCCACTGAAGCTTTCTTT
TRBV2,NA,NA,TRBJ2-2,CASRTINTGELFF,TGTGCCAGCAGGACTATCAACACCGGGGAGCTGTTTTTT
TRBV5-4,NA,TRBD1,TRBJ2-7,CASSSTGQGAWYEQYF,TGTGCCAGCAGCAGTACGGGACAGGGGGCGTGGTACGAGCAGTACTTC
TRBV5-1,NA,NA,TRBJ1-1,CASSLGPSNTEAFF,TGCGCCAGCAGCTTGGGACCATCGAACACTGAAGCTTTCTTT
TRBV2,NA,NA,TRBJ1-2,CASRGSFYGYTF,TGTGCCAGCCGTGGGAGCTTCTATGGCTACACCTTC
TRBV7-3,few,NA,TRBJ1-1,CASSLSGRSTEAFF,TGTGCCAGCAGCTTAAGCGGTCGGAGCACTGAAGCTTTCTTT
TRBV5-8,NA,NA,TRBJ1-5,CASSLLRGWPGAHQPQHF,TGTGCCAGCAGCTTGTTGCGTGGGTGGCCAGGGGCCCATCAGCCCCAGCATTTT
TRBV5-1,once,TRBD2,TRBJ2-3,CASRGRGRLVDTQYF,TGCGCCAGCAGGGGGCGCGGGAGATTGGTGGATACGCAGTATTTT
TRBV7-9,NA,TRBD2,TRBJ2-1,CASGLAGVDEQFF,TGTGCCAGCGGTCTAGCGGGGGTGGATGAGCAGTTCTTC
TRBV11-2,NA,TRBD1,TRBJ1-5,CASSSSPDRVNQPQHF,TGTGCCAGCAGCTCTTCCCCGGACAGGGTAAATCAGCCCCAGCATTTT
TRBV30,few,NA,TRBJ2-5,CAWTRRGLAETQYF,TGTGCCTGGACCCGGAGGGGTCTAGCAGAGACCCAGTACTTC
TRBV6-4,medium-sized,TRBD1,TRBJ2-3,CASSDSTGADTQYF,TGTGCCAGCAGTGACTCGACAGGGGCAGATACGCAGTATTTT
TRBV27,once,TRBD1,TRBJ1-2,CASSSPTGGNYGYTF,TGTGCCAGCAGTTCCCCGACAGGGGGCAACTATGGCTACACCTTC
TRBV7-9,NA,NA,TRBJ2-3,CASSFAAGSTDTQYF,TGTGCCAGCAGCTTCGCGGCGGGATCGACAGATACGCAGTATTTT
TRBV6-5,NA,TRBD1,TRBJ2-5,CASSKLGTEYF,TGTGCCAGCAGTAAACTCGGGACAGAGTACTTC
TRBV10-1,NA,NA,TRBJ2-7,CASSELPRGDEQYF,TGCGCCAGCAGTGAGTTGCCCAGGGGCGACGAGCAGTACTTC
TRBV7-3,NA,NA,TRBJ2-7,CASSSGLLLPYEQYF,TGTGCCAGCAGCTCGGGACTCCTACTCCCCTACGAGCAGTACTTC
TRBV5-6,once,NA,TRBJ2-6,CASSLTGSGANVLTF,TGTGCCAGCAGCCTAACGGGATCTGGGGCCAACGTCCTGACTTTC
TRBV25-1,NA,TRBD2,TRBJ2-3,CASSPLSLAGVPDTQYF,TGTGCCAGCAGTCCACTATCTCTAGCGGGAGTCCCAGATACGCAGTATTTT
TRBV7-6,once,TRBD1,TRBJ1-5,CASSLQGDQPQHF,TGTGCCAGCAGCTTACAGGGGGATCAGCCCCAGCATTTT
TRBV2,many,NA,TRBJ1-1,CASSERENTEAFF,TGTGCCAGCAGTGAAAGGGAGAACACTGAAGCTTTCTTT
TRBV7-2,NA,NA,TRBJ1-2,CASTFSEYGYTF,TGTGCCAGCACCTTTTCTGAATATGGCTACACCTTC
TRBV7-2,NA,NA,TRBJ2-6,CASSLALGGANVLTF,TGTGCCAGCAGCTTAGCTCTGGGCGGGGCCAACGTCCTGACTTTC
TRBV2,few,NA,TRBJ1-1,CASREEGGTEAFF,TGTGCCAGCAGGGAGGAAGGTGGCACTGAAGCTTTCTTT
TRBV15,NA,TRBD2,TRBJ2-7,CATSRELAGSYEQYF,TGTGCCACCAGCAGGGAACTAGCGGGTAGTTACGAGCAGTACTTC
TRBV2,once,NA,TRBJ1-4,CASTRQPDEKLFF,TGTGCCAGCACCAGACAGCCGGATGAAAAACTGTTTTTT
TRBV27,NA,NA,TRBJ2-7,CASRDRDAGGGYEQYF,TGTGCCAGCAGGGACCGGGACGCCGGGGGAGGCTACGAGCAGTACTTC
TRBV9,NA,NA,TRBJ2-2,CASSAYTTTGELFF,TGTGCCAGCAGCGCCTATACAACCACCGGGGAGCTGTTTTTT